This T cell receptor (beta chain) was sequenced in a study of graft-versus-host responses after intestinal transplantation. Study findings and constraints: Early post-transplant declines in HvG were associated with peak levels of circulating GvH clones. In recipient marrow, GvH clones were found, and some appeared first in ileum or blood. Subjects displaying graft-donor T cell macrochimerism possessed elevated graft-versus-host to host-versus-graft clonal ratios inside allografts.

The method was immunoSEQ multiplex PCR; TCRdb's version includes in-frame clones alone and lacks a portion of them. The sample yields 100,000 or so clones, roughly 87% seen once. This CDR3 contains 11 residues. V was cut by 6 bases and J by 4 bases, with 7 bases left in between. Germline assignment: CDR1 MDHEN and CDR2 SYDVKM. A word on this clone: The antigen is undetermined.

V and J are TRBV28 and TRBJ2-7, with D uncertain. This receptor was taken from a human donor who was the organ donor for an intestinal transplant. The input for sequencing was unstimulated CD4+ T cells sorted from spleen or lymph node cells, taken before transplant. The CDR3 sequence is CASRTTYEQYF. DNA for the CDR3: TGTGCCAGCAGGACGACTTACGAGCAGTACTTC.